These 25 T cell receptor beta chains were all obtained from the same sample, sequenced in a study of spatial heterogeneity in lung cancer (dated by TCRdb to the late 2010s). The time point label on this specimen signifies: blood at routine non-recurrence follow-up after resection. The library was obtained by 5' RACE. The sequencer listed for this sample is NextSeq 500. TCRdb reprocessing: public reads trimmed at Q25 with fastp, clones called with MiXCR, in-frame beta chains kept. One record per CDR3 amino acid sequence lists the most common genes and DNA. The sample table contains about 36,000 distinct CDR3 sequences; only one count was recorded for about 7.6% of them. The ten largest clonotypes hold around a tenth of the sample. The sequences come from PBMCs, collected at follow-up. All receptors come from a male donor with early-stage non-small cell lung cancer.

Only a few counts were recorded for this clonotype. This chain links TRBV29-1 with TRBJ1-1, with D uncertain. Germline V gene lookup returns CDR1 SQVTM and CDR2 ANQGSEA. Trimming shortened V by 4 bases and J by 5 bases, and 11 bases separated the two germline ends. The CDR3 is 12 amino acids. CDR3 amino acids: CSVVAGRTEAFF. As DNA, the CDR3 is TGCAGCGTTGTAGCCGGGAGGACTGAAGCTTTCTTT. The variable domain in full, completed from reference TRBV29-1 and TRBJ1-1, reads SAVISQKPSRDICQRGTSLTIQCQVDSQVTMMFWYRQQPGQSLTLIATANQGSEATYESGFVIDKFPISRPNLTFSTLTVSNMSPEDSSIYLCSVVAGRTEAFFGQGTRLTVV.

The table lists this clonotype with many counts. The chain carries TRBV11-2 and TRBJ1-2; D is perhaps TRBD1 (5 bases). This CDR3 has 13 residues. Germline CDR1 reads SGHAT; CDR2 reads FQNNGV. V shed 4 bases and J shed 2 bases, with 8 bases lying between them. In nucleotides, the CDR3 is TGTGCCAGCAGCTCCGGGGGGAACTATGGCTACACCTTC. It is translated as CASSSGGNYGYTF.

The sample holds many counts of this clonotype. The chain employs TRBV10-2 and TRBJ2-1; tentative D call: TRBD2 (5 bases). Between the trimmed V and J ends, which lost 7 bases and 2 bases, there was a span of 9 bases. The CDR3 runs to 13 residues. CDR1 is WSHSY and CDR2 is SAAADI in the germline V gene. CDR3 sequence reads: CASTAGPYNEQFF. Here the CDR3 DNA reads TGCGCCAGCACGGCGGGCCCCTACAATGAGCAGTTCTTC.

This clonotype was detected many times. This chain uses TRBV27 with TRBJ1-1; TRBD1 might be the D (6 bases). The V gene's germline CDR1 is MNHEY and CDR2 SMNVEV (reference sequence). The CDR3 runs 15 residues. Trimming took 2 bases from V and 2 from J, leaving 12 bases between them. In DNA form, the CDR3 reads TGTGCCAGCAGTTTAGCCGGGACAATTAACACTGAAGCTTTCTTT. It is translated as CASSLAGTINTEAFF.

This clonotype was found many times. The V and J genes are TRBV5-1 and TRBJ2-1, with 14 bases fitting TRBD2. J gave up 6 bases and V 0 bases, and 5 bases lay outside the gene matches. The CDR3 covers 17 residues. Germline V gene data show CDR1 as SGHRS and CDR2 as YFSETQ. The CDR3 nucleotides read TGCGCCAGCAGCTTGGGTTTTGGGACTAGCGGGGGCAATGAGCAGTTCTTC. This gives the protein CASSLGFGTSGGNEQFF.

This clonotype was seen at least ten times. The chain recombines TRBV3-1 with TRBJ2-3; 8 nucleotides align to TRBD1. The CDR3 is 16 amino acids. After removal of 2 bases from V and 1 base from J, the junction contained 5 bases not matched to a gene. Germline V CDR1 and CDR2: LGHDT, YNNKEL (reference sequence). DNA for the CDR3: TGTGCCAGCAGCCAATCCAGGGGGCGAGGCACAGATACGCAGTATTTT. This sequence encodes CASSQSRGRGTDTQYF.

This clonotype has a count of ten or more. This chain uses TRBV6-5 with TRBJ2-7, with D tentatively TRBD1 or TRBD2 (5 bases each). The length of the CDR3 is 17 residues. Germline V lookup: CDR1 MNHEY, CDR2 SVGAGI. Trimming removed 6 bases at V and 3 bases at J, with 24 bases between. CDR3 loop: CASRINSYGAPIYEQYF. DNA for the CDR3: TGTGCCAGCAGAATAAACTCCTACGGGGCCCCTATCTACGAGCAGTACTTC.

This clonotype was seen a few times. This chain connects TRBV5-4 to TRBJ2-3, with 11 bases identical to TRBD2. The CDR3 covers 16 residues. V was clipped by 1 base and J by 6 bases; unmatched bases: 7. Germline loops: CDR1 SGHNT, CDR2 YYREEE (reference sequence). CDR3 loop: CASSLPLAGGRDTQYF. In DNA form, the CDR3 reads TGTGCCAGCAGCTTGCCCCTAGCGGGGGGCAGGGATACGCAGTATTTT.

The chain is built from TRBV3-1 and TRBJ2-7, with D perhaps TRBD1 (5 bases). The germline V gene has CDR1 LGHDT and CDR2 YNNKEL (reference sequence). The CDR3 has 14 amino acids. Trimming took 0 bases from V and 0 from J, leaving 6 bases between them. CDR3 region: CASSQDDSSYEQYF. The CDR3 DNA sequence: TGTGCCAGCAGCCAAGATGACAGCTCCTACGAGCAGTACTTC.

This clonotype was detected ten times or more. The rearrangement joins TRBV20-1 to TRBJ1-5, with 8 positions matching TRBD1. In germline, CDR1 is DFQATT, CDR2 SNEGSKA (reference sequence). The junction had 5 bases not matched to a gene; V was cut back by 4 bases and J by 3 bases. This CDR3 is built from 14 residues. The CDR3 is CSAKQGGNNQPQHF. For the CDR3, the DNA is TGCAGTGCTAAACAGGGGGGGAACAATCAGCCCCAGCATTTT.

The table lists this clonotype with many counts. This chain connects TRBV20-1 to TRBJ1-2; no definite D call. The CDR3 extends over 13 amino acids. Germline V CDR1 and CDR2: DFQATT, SNEGSKA (reference sequence). V dropped 6 bases and J dropped 2 bases, with 13 bases sitting between them. CDR3 protein: CSANEQSNYGYTF. The DNA of the CDR3 is TGCAGTGCCAACGAACAGAGCAACTATGGCTACACCTTC.

This clonotype was counted at least ten times. This rearrangement joins TRBV7-2 to TRBJ2-6; D gene ambiguous. This CDR3 comprises 15 residues. V lost 5 bases and J lost 0, with 8 bases in between. CDR1 is SGHTA, CDR2 FQGNSA, per germline. CDR3 residues: CASSPMVSGANVLTF. The DNA for the CDR3 is TGTGCCAGCAGCCCGATGGTCTCTGGGGCCAACGTCCTGACTTTC.

This clonotype was seen ten or more times. The chain uses TRBV7-2 and TRBJ2-7; D is unresolved. Looked up from germline, CDR1 is SGHTA and CDR2 is FQGNSA. Trimming took off 5 bases at V and 0 bases at J, with 8 bases between the two ends. The CDR3 consists of 13 residues. The CDR3: CASSLSPSYEQYF. The CDR3 nucleotides read TGTGCCAGCAGCCTCAGCCCCTCCTACGAGCAGTACTTC.

J is TRBJ1-1 and V is TRBV18, with 7 bases lining up with TRBD1. This CDR3 is 17 amino acids long. Germline V gene sequence: CDR1 KGHSH, CDR2 LQKENI. V trimming: 0 bases; J trimming: 1 base; junction bases outside the gene matches: 8. The CDR3 reads CASSPPSQGGGNTEAFF. The CDR3 DNA reads TGTGCCAGCTCACCACCGAGTCAGGGGGGAGGGAACACTGAAGCTTTCTTT. Using reference TRBV18 and TRBJ1-1 for the parts outside the CDR3, the full variable domain is NAGVMQNPRHLVRRRGQEARLRCSPMKGHSHVYWYRQLPEEGLKFMVYLQKENIIDESGMPKERFSAEFPKEGPSILRIQQVVRGDSAAYFCASSPPSQGGGNTEAFFGQGTRLTVV.

This clonotype was counted many times. J is TRBJ2-7 and V is TRBV13, with 9 bases identical to TRBD2. V shed 2 bases and J 2 bases; nucleotides not matched to a gene: 4. The CDR3 spans 15 residues. Germline V CDR1 and CDR2: PRHDT, FYEKMQ (reference sequence). The CDR3 DNA follows: TGTGCCAGCAGCTTACAGGGCGGGGGGGCCTACGAGCAGTACTTC. Its translation is CASSLQGGGAYEQYF.

This clonotype was observed at least ten times. The J gene is TRBJ2-3, the V gene TRBV18; perhaps D is TRBD1 or TRBD2 (5 bases each). Trimming took off 3 bases at V and 3 bases at J, with 10 bases between the two ends. The CDR3 extends over 14 amino acids. CDR1 is KGHSH and CDR2 is LQKENI in the germline V gene. The CDR3 nucleotides are TGTGCCAGCTCACCGCTGGGACCTACAGATACGCAGTATTTT. This gives the protein CASSPLGPTDTQYF.

This clonotype was observed at least ten times. V gene TRBV20-1 combines with J gene TRBJ2-1; D is ambiguous. Germline CDR1 is DFQATT and CDR2 is SNEGSKA (reference sequence). V lost 5 bases and J 5 bases, leaving 4 bases between the germline ends. The CDR3 loop spans 10 amino acids. As DNA, the CDR3 is TGCAGTGCTCTTAACAATGAGCAGTTCTTC. Amino acid sequence: CSALNNEQFF.

This clonotype was seen repeatedly, ten times or more. This chain links TRBV19 with TRBJ2-2, with D perhaps matching TRBD1 or TRBD2 (5 bases each). CDR1 and CDR2 from the germline V gene are LNHDA and SQIVND (reference sequence). The CDR3 runs 16 residues. With 8 bases removed from V and 4 bases from J, the gap between germline ends came to 20 bases. The CDR3 nucleotides read TGTGCCAGTCTCCAAGTCAGAGGGGCTTCCACCGGGGAGCTGTTTTTT. Translated: CASLQVRGASTGELFF.

The table lists this clonotype with many counts. V is TRBV6-5 and J is TRBJ2-7, with 9 bases aligning to TRBD1. V shed 4 bases and J 6 bases; nucleotides not matched to a gene: 10. CDR1 is MNHEY, CDR2 SVGAGI, per germline. The CDR3 length is 15 residues. CDR3 nucleotide sequence: TGTGCCAGCAGTTCCCCGGGACAGGGTATAAGCGAGCAGTACTTC. This codes for CASSSPGQGISEQYF.

The DNA for the CDR3 is TGTGCCAGCACCACTAGCGGGTACAATGAGCAGTTCTTC. It yields the protein CASTTSGYNEQFF. This chain links TRBV6-1 with TRBJ2-1; 9 nucleotides line up with TRBD2. Germline-derived CDR1 and CDR2 are MNHNS and SASEGT. The CDR3 loop spans 13 amino acids. J was trimmed by 4 bases and V by 7 bases; bases with no gene match: 2.

This clonotype was counted at least ten times. The genes are TRBV7-2 and TRBJ2-3; no firm D call. The germline gives CDR1 SGHTA, CDR2 FQGNSA. V shed 6 bases and J shed 5 bases, with 15 bases lying between them. This CDR3 has 14 residues. This CDR3 is CASSLTNSLDTQYF. Written as DNA, the CDR3 is TGTGCCAGCAGTCTTACAAACTCCCTAGATACGCAGTATTTT.

The rearrangement links TRBV9 to TRBJ2-1; a possible D gene is TRBD2 (5 bases). Trimming left V 0 bases short and J 8 bases short, with 18 bases between. The CDR3 spans 16 residues. Germline V gene sequence: CDR1 SGDLS, CDR2 YYNGEE. The CDR3, as DNA: TGTGCCAGCAGCGTAGTCCCGGACCAATCGAGGGATGAGCAGTTCTTC. Its translation: CASSVVPDQSRDEQFF.

This clonotype was recorded at least ten times. This sequence joins TRBV10-3 and TRBJ2-2, with TRBD2 identical over 11 bases. The V segment lost 4 bases and the J segment 7 bases; nucleotides outside the gene matches: 8. The CDR3 spans 16 residues. Germline-derived CDR1 and CDR2 are ENHRY and SYGVKD. In DNA, the CDR3 is TGTGCCATCAGTGGGGGACTAGCGGCTCAGGGCGGGGAGCTGTTTTTT. Residues: CAISGGLAAQGGELFF.

In this sample, this clonotype turned up a few times. The V gene is TRBV18, the J gene TRBJ2-7; D gene unclear. Germline values: CDR1 KGHSH, CDR2 LQKENI. Between the trimmed V and J ends, which lost 3 bases and 6 bases, there was a span of 18 bases. There are 15 residues in the CDR3. In DNA form, the CDR3 reads TGTGCCAGCTCACCGACCAGGAGCTGGGGTGGCGAGCAGTACTTC. Protein: CASSPTRSWGGEQYF.

As regards this clonotype: A much larger clone lies one base from this, so it may be a read error. The CDR3 loop reads CATSARTGNADTQYF. In nucleotides, the CDR3 is TGTGCCACCAGTGCCAGGACAGGGAACGCAGATACGCAGTATTTT. J is TRBJ2-3 and V is TRBV24-1; 8 bases line up with TRBD1. The V and J ends lost 5 bases and 4 bases, in that order; junction bases with no gene match: 7. CDR1 and CDR2 (germline): KGHDR, SFDVKD. The CDR3 has 15 amino acids.